This entry features one TCR beta chain sequence. Amplified TCR beta CDR3 regions derived from RNA transcripts. An initial round of RT-PCR targeting the TCR CDR3 relied on the HTBI primer set. MiXCR, applied by TCRdb to the multiplex PCR reads, yields one record per CDR3 protein. The sample yields roughly 640,000 distinct CDR3 sequences, 15% to 20% seen once. V lost 9 bases to trimming and J lost 7 bases; unmatched junction nucleotides: 11. Germline V gene sequence: CDR1 MDHEN, CDR2 SYDVKM. This CDR3 contains 14 residues. These data originate in a study of T cells in Graves' hyperthyroidism and ophthalmopathy.

The specimen sequenced was blood. The clonotype originates from a woman aged 40 to 50 with Graves' ophthalmopathy. The chain has TRBV28 and TRBJ1-5, with 8 bases that match TRBD1. The CDR3 here is CASYPSGGGQPQHF. The CDR3 coding sequence is TGTGCCAGTTACCCCTCAGGGGGCGGACAGCCCCAGCATTTT.